This TCR beta chain came from a study of cytomegalovirus exposure and HLA in healthy donors. Study details: There were 88 million or so unique TCRs (from HLA-typed donors) in an early data release. Findings of the study overall: Both high specificity and high sensitivity reportedly marked the classifier's diagnosis of cytomegalovirus status.

This CDR3 comprises 15 residues. Germline V lookup: CDR1 MGHRA, CDR2 YSYEKL. With 3 bases removed from V and 0 bases from J, the gap between germline ends came to 11 bases. A word on this clone: Its antigen is not identified.

In the PCR, 60 Vbeta and 13 Jbeta primers were used. TCRdb's copy holds only in-frame clones and misses some; the assay was immunoSEQ multiplex PCR. The table includes under 200,000 clones, about 80% detected once. Sequenced sample: PBMCs. The rearrangement uses TRBV4-1 and TRBJ1-1, with D possibly TRBD1 on 5 matching bases. The receptor was derived from a man aged 55 to 70 in good health and CMV-seronegative. The DNA of the CDR3 is TGCGCCAGCAGCCATCGGCAGGGTGTGAACACTGAAGCTTTCTTT. This translates into CASSHRQGVNTEAFF.